Reported below is one TCR beta chain. Data came from immunoSEQ multiplex PCR; TCRdb stores just in-frame clones and leaves some out. The sample has 120,000 to 150,000 clones; roughly 84% are singletons. These data originate in a study of blood T cell repertoires in COVID-19. The V gene end was trimmed by 9 bases and the J gene end by 6 bases; junction bases not matched to a gene: 6. This CDR3 is 13 amino acids long. CDR1 and CDR2 (germline): SGHDT, YYEEEE. The chain links TRBV5-6 to TRBJ1-4, with TRBD1 matching 9 bases. Sequencing was carried out using peripheral blood. This clonotype originated in a human donor in a cohort sampled during active COVID-19. The CDR3 DNA is TGTGCCACCCAACGGGACAGGGATGAAAAACTGTTTTTT. This encodes CATQRDRDEKLFF.